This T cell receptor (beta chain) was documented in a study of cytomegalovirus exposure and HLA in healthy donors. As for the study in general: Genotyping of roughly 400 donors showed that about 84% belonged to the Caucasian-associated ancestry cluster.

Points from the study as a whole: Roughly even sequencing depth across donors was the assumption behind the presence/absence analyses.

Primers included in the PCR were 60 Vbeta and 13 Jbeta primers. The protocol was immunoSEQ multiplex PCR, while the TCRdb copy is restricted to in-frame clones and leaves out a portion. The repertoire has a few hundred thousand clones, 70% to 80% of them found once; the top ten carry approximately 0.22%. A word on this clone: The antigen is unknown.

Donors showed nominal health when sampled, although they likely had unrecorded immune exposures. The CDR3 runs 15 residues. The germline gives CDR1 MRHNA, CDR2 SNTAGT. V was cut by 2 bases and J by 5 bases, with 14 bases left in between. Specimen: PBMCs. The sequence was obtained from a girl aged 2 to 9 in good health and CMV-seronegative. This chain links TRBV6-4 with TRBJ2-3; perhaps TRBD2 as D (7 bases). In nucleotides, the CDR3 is TGTGCCAGCAGTGACGAGGTGGGGGGGCAAGATACGCAGTATTTT. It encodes CASSDEVGGQDTQYF.